One sample yielded the 17 T cell receptor beta chains listed below, sequenced in a study of shared clonotypes between healthy human individuals. Produced via immunoSEQ multiplex PCR; TCRdb's table is partial and in-frame only. This sample has around 340,000 clones, with more than 60% found just once. Sequencing was carried out using memory CD4+ T cells sorted from blood. The subset denotes: CD45RA-negative fraction. These receptors originate from a man aged 30 to 45 in good health.

The CDR3 nucleotides are TGTGCCAGCAGGCGGAGCGGGAGGCCAATCGAGCAGTACTTC. It encodes CASRRSGRPIEQYF. The chain uses TRBV6-1 and TRBJ2-7, with 9 nucleotides matching TRBD2. The J segment lost 6 bases and the V segment lost 6 bases, leaving 9 bases of the junction unmatched. The germline V gene encodes CDR1 MNHNS and CDR2 SASEGT. This CDR3 is 14 amino acids long.

The V gene is TRBV4-3, the J gene TRBJ1-2, with a tentative D call TRBD1 (5 bases). Trimming left V 4 bases short and J 3 bases short, with 18 bases between. The CDR3 runs to 16 residues. Germline V gene sequence: CDR1 LGHNA, CDR2 YSLEER. The chain's CDR3 is CASSPQDRGAYYGYTF. The CDR3 region has the DNA TGCGCCAGCAGCCCACAGGACCGGGGCGCGTACTATGGCTACACCTTC.

Comment on this clone: This specimen includes other DNA sequences encoding the same CDR3. The chain couples TRBV18 to TRBJ1-1; weak D call: TRBD1 (5 bases). V was shortened by 2 bases and J by 1 base, with 8 bases between the two germline ends. CDR3 length: 14 residues. Germline CDR1 reads KGHSH; CDR2 reads LQKENI. CDR3 bases: TGTGCCAGCTCACCAGCAGGGAGGAACACTGAAGCTTTCTTT. Amino acid sequence: CASSPAGRNTEAFF.

J is TRBJ1-2 and V is TRBV7-3; weak D call: TRBD1 (5 bases). In germline, CDR1 is SGHTA, CDR2 FQGTGA. The CDR3 is 14 amino acids. V lost 5 bases and J lost 8, with 18 bases in between. As DNA, the CDR3 is TGTGCCAGCAGCGTCGGCCGGGACGCGGGCGGCTACACCTTC. Translation gives CASSVGRDAGGYTF.

V is TRBV28 and J is TRBJ2-7; 9 bases fit TRBD1. The germline V gene encodes CDR1 MDHEN and CDR2 SYDVKM. Germline trimming cut 2 bases from V and 5 bases from J; bases unmatched to any gene: 7. The length of the CDR3 is 15 residues. The CDR3 reads CASSLPGTGSHEQYF. The CDR3 nucleotides are TGTGCCAGCAGTTTACCCGGGACAGGGTCCCACGAGCAGTACTTC.

V is TRBV28 and J is TRBJ2-7; D unresolved. CDR1 and CDR2 from the germline V gene are MDHEN and SYDVKM. V lost 6 bases and J lost 8, with 14 bases in between. The CDR3 has 12 residues. DNA of the CDR3: TGTGCCAGCAGCCTGGGGTTCCCACAGCAGTACTTC. Protein: CASSLGFPQQYF.

This clone has a count of ten or more. The J gene is TRBJ2-1, the V gene TRBV27, with 7 bases aligning to TRBD2. The junction had 9 bases not matched to a gene; V was cut back by 6 bases and J by 4 bases. CDR1 and CDR2 from the germline V gene are MNHEY and SMNVEV (reference sequence). The CDR3 spans 15 residues. The CDR3 loop reads CASSPTTSRYNEQFF. CDR3 DNA: TGTGCCAGCAGCCCTACGACTAGCCGATACAATGAGCAGTTCTTC.

This clone appeared once. This sequence joins TRBV2 and TRBJ2-3; possible D gene TRBD2, 7 bases. The length of the CDR3 is 12 residues. CDR1 and CDR2 from the germline V gene are SNHLY and FYNNEI. Trimming left V 6 bases short and J 11 bases short, with 15 bases between. The DNA for the CDR3 is TGTGCCAGCAGAGGGCGAGGGGGGGTGCAGTATTTT. Residues: CASRGRGGVQYF.

The count of this clone is one. The V call is TRBV5-4, the J call TRBJ2-1; no definite D call. Between the trimmed V and J ends, which lost 1 base and 5 bases, there was a span of 10 bases. Per the germline V gene, CDR1 is SGHNT and CDR2 is YYREEE (reference sequence). The CDR3 runs to 14 residues. CDR3 protein: CASSLSAINNEQFF. In DNA, the CDR3 is TGTGCCAGCAGCTTGTCGGCTATTAACAATGAGCAGTTCTTC. Filled out from reference TRBV5-4 and TRBJ2-1, the complete variable domain reads ETGVTQSPTHLIKTRGQQVTLRCSSQSGHNTVSWYQQALGQGPQFIFQYYREEENGRGNFPPRFSGLQFPNYSSELNVNALELDDSALYLCASSLSAINNEQFFGPGTRLTVL.

The V gene is TRBV4-1, the J gene TRBJ2-3, with a tentative D call TRBD2 (5 bases). Per the germline V gene, CDR1 is MGHRA and CDR2 is YSYEKL. V lost 3 bases and J lost 0, with 10 bases in between. The length of the CDR3 is 15 residues. The CDR3 DNA reads as TGCGCCAGCAGCCACAGCGGAACTAGCACAGATACGCAGTATTTT. It codes for CASSHSGTSTDTQYF.

The chain employs TRBV19 and TRBJ2-5, with D perhaps TRBD1 (6 bases). V lost 6 bases to trimming and J lost 7 bases, with 18 bases between them. The CDR3 covers 14 residues. Germline V gene sequence: CDR1 LNHDA, CDR2 SQIVND (reference sequence). The CDR3 loop is CASRTLGQTGTQYF. The CDR3 nucleotides are TGTGCCAGTAGGACCCTCGGGCAGACAGGGACCCAGTACTTC.

Only one count was recorded for this clone. V is TRBV9 and J is TRBJ2-3; 7 bases align to TRBD2. Germline CDR1 is SGDLS and CDR2 is YYNGEE. The CDR3 loop spans 15 amino acids. Germline trimming cut 5 bases from V and 5 bases from J; bases unmatched to any gene: 11. Here the CDR3 reads CASRRASGGEDTQYF. CDR3 DNA sequence: TGTGCCAGCAGGCGGGCTAGCGGTGGAGAAGATACGCAGTATTTT.

This chain joins TRBV4-3 and TRBJ1-2; D is undetermined. Trimming stripped 0 bases from V and 8 bases from J, with 4 bases between. The germline V gene encodes CDR1 LGHNA and CDR2 YSLEER. This CDR3 contains 11 residues. The CDR3 protein is CASSQDKGYTF. DNA for the CDR3: TGCGCCAGCAGCCAAGATAAGGGCTACACCTTC.

The chain combines TRBV5-1 with TRBJ2-1, with D perhaps TRBD1 (6 bases). Trimming cost V 4 bases and J 8 bases, with 13 bases left between them. The CDR3 loop spans 13 amino acids. Germline loops: CDR1 SGHRS, CDR2 YFSETQ. CDR3 protein: CASSTSGTHEQFF. The DNA of the CDR3 is TGCGCCAGCAGCACCTCCGGGACACATGAGCAGTTCTTC.

In regard to this clone: A much larger clone lies a single base off, so this may be a read error. The chain joins TRBV7-9 to TRBJ2-1; D gene uncertain. V dropped 5 bases and J dropped 0 bases, with 5 bases sitting between them. CDR1 is SEHNR and CDR2 is FQNEAQ in the germline V gene (reference sequence). The CDR3 covers 13 residues. The CDR3 region is CASSASSYNEQFF. The CDR3 coding sequence is TGTGCCAGCAGCGCTAGCTCCTACAATGAGCAGTTCTTC.

The chain is built from TRBV5-1 and TRBJ2-7; 8 bases agree with TRBD2. Losses at the gene ends were 7 bases for V and 3 bases for J; bases not matched to a gene: 15. Germline V gene data show CDR1 as SGHRS and CDR2 as YFSETQ. The CDR3 consists of 16 residues. The CDR3: CASASLGGGLDYEQYF. The CDR3 region has the DNA TGCGCCAGCGCCTCCCTCGGGGGGGGCTTAGACTACGAGCAGTACTTC.

This clone was seen once. The CDR3 nucleotides are TGTGCCAGCAGCTTAGCGGGAGGGAAAAGCTCCTACAATGAGCAGTTCTTC. Translating gives CASSLAGGKSSYNEQFF. The rearrangement uses TRBV9 and TRBJ2-1; 11 nucleotides align to TRBD2. Per germline, CDR1 SGDLS and CDR2 YYNGEE. J was trimmed by 0 bases and V by 4 bases; bases with no gene match: 6. The CDR3 runs to 17 residues.